These 12 T cell receptor beta chains were sequenced from one sample in a study of cytomegalovirus exposure and HLA in healthy donors. Both 60 Vbeta primers and 13 Jbeta primers went into the PCR. Libraries were prepared by immunoSEQ multiplex PCR; TCRdb keeps only in-frame clonotypes and omits some of them. The table lists about 95,000 clones, about four fifths of them singletons. Sequencing used PBMCs. The receptors come from a woman between 40 and 50 years old in good health and CMV-seropositive.

CDR3 coding DNA: TGTGCCAGCAGCTCGAACGCGGGGTATGGCTACACCTTC. Protein: CASSSNAGYGYTF. The rearrangement links TRBV7-3 to TRBJ1-2; D gene unclear. Trimming stripped 4 bases from V and 5 bases from J, with 11 bases between. Looked up from germline, CDR1 is SGHTA and CDR2 is FQGTGA. This CDR3 spans 13 amino acids.

The chain joins TRBV11-2 to TRBJ2-3, with TRBD2 identical over 9 bases. Germline assignment: CDR1 SGHAT and CDR2 FQNNGV. The CDR3 sequence is 15 residues long. Trimming at V came to 5 bases and at J to 1 base, leaving 4 bases not matched to a gene. The DNA for the CDR3 is TGTGCCAGCAGCCCGGGACTAGCTGGCACAGATACGCAGTATTTT. This encodes CASSPGLAGTDTQYF.

The chain combines TRBV5-6 with TRBJ2-7; D ambiguous. Per germline, CDR1 SGHDT and CDR2 YYEEEE. The CDR3 consists of 14 residues. The V end lost 1 base, the J end lost 5 bases, and 13 bases lay between the germline ends. The chain's CDR3 is CASSLSARLNEQYF. The CDR3 DNA follows: TGTGCCAGCAGCTTGTCTGCCAGGCTGAACGAGCAGTACTTC.

The chain carries TRBV28 and TRBJ2-7; 7 bases line up with TRBD2. Looked up from germline, CDR1 is MDHEN and CDR2 is SYDVKM. This CDR3 comprises 16 residues. V shed 6 bases and J 0 bases; nucleotides not matched to a gene: 11. The DNA of the CDR3 is TGTGCCAGCAGCCGCGGGGGTGGTGCAAGCTCCTACGAGCAGTACTTC. Translation: CASSRGGGASSYEQYF.

On this clone: An end of the junction does not agree with germline; a read error may underlie this. V usage is TRBV9 and J usage is TRBJ1-2; a weak D match, TRBD1 (5 bases). The germline V gene has CDR1 SGDLS and CDR2 YYNGEE. The CDR3 is made up of 15 amino acids. The CDR3 is CASSTSQGPYYGYTF. In nucleotides, the CDR3 is TGTGCTAGCAGCACAAGTCAGGGCCCCTACTATGGCTACACCTTC.

This clone was detected once. V usage is TRBV5-1 and J usage is TRBJ1-1; D is perhaps TRBD1 (5 bases). The CDR3 extends over 14 amino acids. Germline V gene lookup returns CDR1 SGHRS and CDR2 YFSETQ. V lost 1 base to trimming and J lost 3 bases, with 10 bases between them. CDR3 sequence reads: CASSLFGGYTEAFF. In DNA, the CDR3 is TGCGCCAGCAGCTTGTTCGGGGGTTACACTGAAGCTTTCTTT.

The V gene is TRBV30, the J gene TRBJ2-7, with TRBD2 as a possible D gene (6 bases). Germline V gene data show CDR1 as GTSNPN and CDR2 as SVGIG (reference sequence). The CDR3 sequence is 12 residues long. The ends were cut back, 7 bases at V and 3 bases at J, with 13 bases in the middle. CDR3 DNA: TGTGCCTCTTCGATCGGGGGCTACGAGCAGTACTTC. Translation: CASSIGGYEQYF.

The V gene is TRBV6-6, the J gene TRBJ1-5, with a tentative D call TRBD1 (6 bases). CDR1 MNHNY and CDR2 SVGAGI come from the germline V gene (reference sequence). The ends were cut back, 10 bases at V and 2 bases at J, with 12 bases in the middle. The CDR3 length is 13 residues. The CDR3 DNA sequence: TGTGCCACACAGGGTTGGGGCAATCAGCCCCAGCATTTT. Translating it yields CATQGWGNQPQHF.

V and J are TRBV6-1 and TRBJ2-5, with D perhaps matching TRBD1 (6 bases). The CDR3 has 16 residues. V lost 4 bases and J 3 bases, leaving 18 bases between the germline ends. From germline, CDR1 is MNHNS and CDR2 SASEGT. This CDR3 is CASSASQGFGEETQYF. The DNA for the CDR3 is TGTGCCAGCAGTGCCTCACAGGGATTCGGGGAAGAGACCCAGTACTTC.

DNA for the CDR3: TGCGCCAGCAGCTTGGAGGGACTAGGCTCTCATACCCAGTACTTC. It is translated as CASSLEGLGSHTQYF. The chain combines TRBV5-1 with TRBJ2-5; 8 positions match TRBD2. The ends lost 0 bases at V and 8 bases at J; junction bases unmatched: 9. CDR1 and CDR2 from the germline V gene are SGHRS and YFSETQ. The CDR3 loop spans 15 amino acids.

The V and J genes are TRBV19 and TRBJ2-7, with a tentative D call TRBD2 (5 bases). The V and J ends lost 4 bases and 7 bases respectively, with 14 bases between them. The germline V gene encodes CDR1 LNHDA and CDR2 SQIVND (reference sequence). This CDR3 is 13 amino acids long. CDR3 sequence: CASSTLASPEQYF. The DNA of the CDR3 is TGTGCCAGTAGTACTCTAGCCTCACCAGAGCAGTACTTC.

This chain uses TRBV5-1 with TRBJ1-1; TRBD1 is a possible D gene (6 bases). The CDR3 is made up of 17 amino acids. V was cut by 0 bases and J by 1 base, with 16 bases left in between. In germline, CDR1 is SGHRS, CDR2 YFSETQ. The CDR3 DNA sequence: TGCGCCAGCAGCTTGGCCACGGTGGGACAAAAGAACACTGAAGCTTTCTTT. It specifies CASSLATVGQKNTEAFF.